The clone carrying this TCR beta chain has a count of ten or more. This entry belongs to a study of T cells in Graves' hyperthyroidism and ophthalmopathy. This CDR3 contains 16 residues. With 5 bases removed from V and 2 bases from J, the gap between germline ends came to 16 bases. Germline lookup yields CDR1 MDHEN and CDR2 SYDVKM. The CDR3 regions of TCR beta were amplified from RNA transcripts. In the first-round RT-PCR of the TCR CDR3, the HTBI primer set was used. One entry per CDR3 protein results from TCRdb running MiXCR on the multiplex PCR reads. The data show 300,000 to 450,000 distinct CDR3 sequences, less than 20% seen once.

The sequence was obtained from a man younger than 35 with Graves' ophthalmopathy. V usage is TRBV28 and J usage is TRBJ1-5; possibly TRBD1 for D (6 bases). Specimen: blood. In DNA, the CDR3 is TGTGCCAGCAGTCCCGGGGGGGGCAGGGGCAATCAGCCCCAGCATTTT. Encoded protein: CASSPGGGRGNQPQHF.